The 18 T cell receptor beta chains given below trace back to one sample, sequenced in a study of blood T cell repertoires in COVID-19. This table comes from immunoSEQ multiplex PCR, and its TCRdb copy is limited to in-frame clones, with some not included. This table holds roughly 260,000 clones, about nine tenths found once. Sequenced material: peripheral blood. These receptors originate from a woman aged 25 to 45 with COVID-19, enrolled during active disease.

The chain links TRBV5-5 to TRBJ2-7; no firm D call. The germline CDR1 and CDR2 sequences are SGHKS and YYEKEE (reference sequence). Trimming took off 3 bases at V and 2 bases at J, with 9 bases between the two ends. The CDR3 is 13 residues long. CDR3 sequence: CASSSGSPYEQYF. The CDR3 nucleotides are TGTGCCAGCAGCTCCGGGTCTCCCTACGAGCAGTACTTC. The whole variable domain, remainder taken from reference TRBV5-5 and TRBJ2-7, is DAGVTQSPTHLIKTRGQQVTLRCSPISGHKSVSWYQQVLGQGPQFIFQYYEKEERGRGNFPDRFSARQFPNYSSELNVNALLLGDSALYLCASSSGSPYEQYFGPGTRLTVT.

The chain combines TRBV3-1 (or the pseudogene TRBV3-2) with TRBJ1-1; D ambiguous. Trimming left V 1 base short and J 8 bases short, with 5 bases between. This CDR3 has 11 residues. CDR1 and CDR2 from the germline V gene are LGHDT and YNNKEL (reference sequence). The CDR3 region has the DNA TGTGCCAGCAGCCAAGGACTCGAAGCTTTCTTT. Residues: CASSQGLEAFF.

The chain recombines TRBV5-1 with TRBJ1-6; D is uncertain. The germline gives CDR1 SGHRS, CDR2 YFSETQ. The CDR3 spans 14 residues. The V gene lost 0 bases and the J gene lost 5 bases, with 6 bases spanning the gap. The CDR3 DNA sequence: TGCGCCAGCAGCTTGGCGCAGAATAATTCACCCCTCCACTTT. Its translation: CASSLAQNNSPLHF. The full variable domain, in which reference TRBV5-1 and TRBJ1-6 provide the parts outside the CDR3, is KAGVTQTPRYLIKTRGQQVTLSCSPISGHRSVSWYQQTPGQGLQFLFEYFSETQRNKGNFPGRFSGRQFSNSRSEMNVSTLELGDSALYLCASSLAQNNSPLHFGNGTRLTVT.

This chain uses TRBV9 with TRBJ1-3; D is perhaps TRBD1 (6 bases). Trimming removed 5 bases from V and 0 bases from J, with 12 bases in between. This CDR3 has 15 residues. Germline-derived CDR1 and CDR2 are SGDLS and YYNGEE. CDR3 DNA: TGTGCCAGCAGTGACGACAGGCCCTCTGGAAACACCATATATTTT. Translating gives CASSDDRPSGNTIYF.

This chain's CDR3 is CAWSQPDRVQETQYF. CDR3 DNA: TGTGCCTGGAGTCAGCCAGACAGGGTTCAAGAGACCCAGTACTTC. The chain links TRBV30 to TRBJ2-5; TRBD1 agrees at 7 bases. This CDR3 has 15 residues. V shed 2 bases and J 2 bases; nucleotides not matched to a gene: 8. Germline V gene data show CDR1 as GTSNPN and CDR2 as SVGIG (reference sequence).

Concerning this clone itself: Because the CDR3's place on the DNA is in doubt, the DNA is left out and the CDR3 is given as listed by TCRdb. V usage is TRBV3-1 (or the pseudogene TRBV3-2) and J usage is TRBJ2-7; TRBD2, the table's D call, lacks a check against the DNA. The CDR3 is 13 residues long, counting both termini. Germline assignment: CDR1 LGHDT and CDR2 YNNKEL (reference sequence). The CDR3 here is CASSQVGSGTPYF.

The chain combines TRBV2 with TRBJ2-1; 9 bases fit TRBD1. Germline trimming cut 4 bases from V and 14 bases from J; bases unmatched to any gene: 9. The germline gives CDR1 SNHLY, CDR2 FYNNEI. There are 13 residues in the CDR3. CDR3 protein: CASSGAGTGNEFF. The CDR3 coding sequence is TGTGCCAGCAGTGGCGCCGGGACAGGGAATGAGTTCTTC.

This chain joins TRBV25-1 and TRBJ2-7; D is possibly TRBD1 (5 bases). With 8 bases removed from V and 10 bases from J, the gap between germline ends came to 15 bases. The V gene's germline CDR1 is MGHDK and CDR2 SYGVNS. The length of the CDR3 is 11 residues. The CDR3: CASGVAGAQYF. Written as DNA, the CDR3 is TGTGCCAGCGGTGTTGCTGGGGCTCAGTACTTC.

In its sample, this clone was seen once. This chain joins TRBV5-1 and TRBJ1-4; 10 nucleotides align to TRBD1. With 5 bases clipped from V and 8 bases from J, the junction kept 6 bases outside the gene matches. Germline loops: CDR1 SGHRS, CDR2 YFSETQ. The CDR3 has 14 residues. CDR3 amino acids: CASSPTGGEEKLFF. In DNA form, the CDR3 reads TGCGCCAGCAGTCCGACAGGGGGCGAGGAAAAACTGTTTTTT.

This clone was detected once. The CDR3 loop is CASSLFTSRSSYEQYF. In DNA form, the CDR3 reads TGTGCCAGCAGCTTGTTCACATCTCGAAGCTCCTACGAGCAGTACTTC. The chain employs TRBV5-4 and TRBJ2-7; D gene ambiguous. Germline CDR1 is SGHNT and CDR2 is YYREEE (reference sequence). This CDR3 region has 16 residues. Trimming pared 1 base from V and 0 bases from J, leaving 14 bases between.

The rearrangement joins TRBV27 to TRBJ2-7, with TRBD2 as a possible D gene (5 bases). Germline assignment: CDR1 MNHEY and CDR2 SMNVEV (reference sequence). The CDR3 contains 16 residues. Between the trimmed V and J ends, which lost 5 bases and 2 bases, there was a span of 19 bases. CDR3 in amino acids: CASSLLGRSGTYEQYF. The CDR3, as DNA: TGTGCCAGCAGTCTGCTGGGCAGGAGCGGTACCTACGAGCAGTACTTC.

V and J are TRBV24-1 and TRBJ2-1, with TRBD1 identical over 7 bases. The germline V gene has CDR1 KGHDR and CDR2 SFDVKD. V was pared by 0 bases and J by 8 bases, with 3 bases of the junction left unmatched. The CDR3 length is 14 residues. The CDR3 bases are TGTGCCACCAGTGATTTGCAGGGGGTGGATGAGCAGTTCTTC. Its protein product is CATSDLQGVDEQFF.

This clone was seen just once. The CDR3 here is CASSQVLSNQPQHF. DNA for the CDR3: TGCGCCAGCAGCCAAGTCCTAAGCAATCAGCCCCAGCATTTT. This chain connects TRBV4-1 to TRBJ1-5; D unresolved. The ends were cut back, 1 base at V and 1 base at J, with 5 bases in the middle. The CDR3 contains 14 residues. Germline lookup yields CDR1 MGHRA and CDR2 YSYEKL.

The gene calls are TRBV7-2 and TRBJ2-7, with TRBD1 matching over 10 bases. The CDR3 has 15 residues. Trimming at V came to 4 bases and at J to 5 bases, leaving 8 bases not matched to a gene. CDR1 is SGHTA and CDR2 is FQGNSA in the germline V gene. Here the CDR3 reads CASSSYRDRGHEQYF. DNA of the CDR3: TGTGCCAGCAGCTCCTACCGGGACAGGGGACACGAGCAGTACTTC.

The CDR3 sequence: CASSLSASGTYEQYF. The CDR3 DNA reads as TGTGCCAGCAGCTTAAGCGCTAGCGGAACCTACGAGCAGTACTTC. The chain couples TRBV7-8 to TRBJ2-7; 7 bases map to TRBD2. J lost 2 bases, V lost 2 bases, and 6 bases had no gene match. The CDR3 is made up of 15 amino acids. Germline V gene data show CDR1 as SGHVS and CDR2 as FQNEAQ.

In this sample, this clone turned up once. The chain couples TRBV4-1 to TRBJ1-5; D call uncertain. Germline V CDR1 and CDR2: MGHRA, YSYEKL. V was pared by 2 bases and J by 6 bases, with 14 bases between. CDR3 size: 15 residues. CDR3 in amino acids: CASSQHPGVSQPQHF. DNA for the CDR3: TGCGCCAGCAGCCAACATCCCGGGGTGAGTCAGCCCCAGCATTTT.

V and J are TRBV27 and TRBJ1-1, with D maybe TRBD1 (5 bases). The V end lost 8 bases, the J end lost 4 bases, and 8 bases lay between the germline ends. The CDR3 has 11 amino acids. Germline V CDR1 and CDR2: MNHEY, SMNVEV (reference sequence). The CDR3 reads CASQGVTEAFF. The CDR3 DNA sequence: TGTGCCAGCCAAGGGGTCACTGAAGCTTTCTTT.

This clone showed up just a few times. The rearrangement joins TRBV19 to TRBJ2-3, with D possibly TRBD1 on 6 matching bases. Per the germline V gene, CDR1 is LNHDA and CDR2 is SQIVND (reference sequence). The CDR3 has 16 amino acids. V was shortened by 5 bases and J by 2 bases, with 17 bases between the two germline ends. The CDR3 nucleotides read TGTGCCAGTAGTGGGGAAGGGACACCCCACACAGATACGCAGTATTTT. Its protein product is CASSGEGTPHTDTQYF.